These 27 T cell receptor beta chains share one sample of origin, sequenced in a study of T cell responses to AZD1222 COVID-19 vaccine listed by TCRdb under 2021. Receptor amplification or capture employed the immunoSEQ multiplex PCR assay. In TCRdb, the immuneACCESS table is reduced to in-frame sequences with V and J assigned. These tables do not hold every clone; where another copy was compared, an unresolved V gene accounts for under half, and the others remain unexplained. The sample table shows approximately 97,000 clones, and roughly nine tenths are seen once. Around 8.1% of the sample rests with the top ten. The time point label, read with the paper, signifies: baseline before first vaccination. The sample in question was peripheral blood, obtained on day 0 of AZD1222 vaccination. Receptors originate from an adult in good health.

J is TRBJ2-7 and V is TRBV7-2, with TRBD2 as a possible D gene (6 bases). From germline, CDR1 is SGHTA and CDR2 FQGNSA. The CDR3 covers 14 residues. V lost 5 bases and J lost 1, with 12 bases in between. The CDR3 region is CASSKVGGSYEQYF. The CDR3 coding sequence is TGTGCCAGCAGCAAAGTGGGGGGATCCTACGAGCAGTACTTC. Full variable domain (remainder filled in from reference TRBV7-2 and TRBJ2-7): GAGVSQSPSNKVTEKGKDVELRCDPISGHTALYWYRQSLGQGLEFLIYFQGNSAPDKSGLPSDRFSAERTGGSVSTLTIQRTQQEDSAVYLCASSKVGGSYEQYFGPGTRLTVT.

The DNA of the CDR3 is TGTGCCAGCAGCTTATACGGGACAGGGTCGAACACTGAAGCTTTCTTT. Protein product: CASSLYGTGSNTEAFF. V is TRBV7-3 and J is TRBJ1-1; TRBD1 matches 9 bases. The CDR3 has 16 amino acids. V lost 2 bases, J lost 1 base, and 5 bases stayed unmatched. The germline V gene has CDR1 SGHTA and CDR2 FQGTGA.

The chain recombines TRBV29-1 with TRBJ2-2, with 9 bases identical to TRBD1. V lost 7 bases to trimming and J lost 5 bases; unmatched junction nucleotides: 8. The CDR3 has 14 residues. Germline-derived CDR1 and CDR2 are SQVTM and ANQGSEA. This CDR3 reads CSAFRDRETGELFF. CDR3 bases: TGCAGCGCCTTCAGGGACAGGGAAACCGGGGAGCTGTTTTTT.

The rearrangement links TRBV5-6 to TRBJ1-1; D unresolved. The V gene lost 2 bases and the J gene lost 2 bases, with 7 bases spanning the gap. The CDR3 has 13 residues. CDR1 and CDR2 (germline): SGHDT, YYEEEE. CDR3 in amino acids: CASSFVLNTEAFF. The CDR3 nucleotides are TGTGCCAGCAGCTTCGTTCTTAACACTGAAGCTTTCTTT.

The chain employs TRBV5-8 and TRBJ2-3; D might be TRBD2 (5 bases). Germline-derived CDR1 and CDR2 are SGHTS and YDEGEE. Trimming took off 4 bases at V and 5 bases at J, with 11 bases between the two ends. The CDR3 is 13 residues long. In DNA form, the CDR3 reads TGTGCCAGCAGCCTGGACGGGAAAGATACGCAGTATTTT. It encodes CASSLDGKDTQYF.

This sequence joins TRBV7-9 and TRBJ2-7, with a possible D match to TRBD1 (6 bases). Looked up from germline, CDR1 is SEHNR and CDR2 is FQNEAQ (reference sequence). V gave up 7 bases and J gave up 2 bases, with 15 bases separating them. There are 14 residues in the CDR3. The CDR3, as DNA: TGTGCCAGCACCTCGCACAGGGAACCCTACGAGCAGTACTTC. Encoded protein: CASTSHREPYEQYF. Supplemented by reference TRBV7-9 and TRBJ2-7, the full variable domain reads DTGVSQNPRHKITKRGQNVTFRCDPISEHNRLYWYRQTLGQGPEFLTYFQNEAQLEKSRLLSDRFSAERPKGSFSTLEIQRTEQGDSAMYLCASTSHREPYEQYFGPGTRLTVT.

Here the CDR3 DNA reads TGTGCCAGCAGTGAGGGGGGGATGAAGGAGCCCCAGCATTTT. This encodes CASSEGGMKEPQHF. The chain recombines TRBV6-4 with TRBJ1-5, with D tentatively TRBD1 (5 bases). Germline CDR1 MRHNA, CDR2 SNTAGT. V shed 3 bases and J shed 8 bases, with 14 bases lying between them. The CDR3 is 14 residues long.

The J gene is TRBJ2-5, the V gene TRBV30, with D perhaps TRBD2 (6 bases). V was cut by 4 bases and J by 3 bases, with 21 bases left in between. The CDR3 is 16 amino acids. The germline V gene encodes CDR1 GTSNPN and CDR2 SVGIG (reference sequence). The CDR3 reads CAWTYPARRLEETQYF. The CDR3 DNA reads TGTGCCTGGACCTATCCTGCTCGGAGACTAGAAGAGACCCAGTACTTC.

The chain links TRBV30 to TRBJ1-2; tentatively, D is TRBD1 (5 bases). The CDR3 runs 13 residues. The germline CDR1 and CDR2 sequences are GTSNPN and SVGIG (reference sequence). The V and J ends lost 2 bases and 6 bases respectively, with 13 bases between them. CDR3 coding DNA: TGTGCCTGGAGTTACCGGACGGGGGATGGCTACACCTTC. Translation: CAWSYRTGDGYTF.

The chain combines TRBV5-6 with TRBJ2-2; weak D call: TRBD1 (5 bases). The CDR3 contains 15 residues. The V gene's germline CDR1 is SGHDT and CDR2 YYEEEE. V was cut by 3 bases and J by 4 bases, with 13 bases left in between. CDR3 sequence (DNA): TGTGCCAGCAGCTCTTGGTCAGGGTTCACCGGGGAGCTGTTTTTT. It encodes CASSSWSGFTGELFF.

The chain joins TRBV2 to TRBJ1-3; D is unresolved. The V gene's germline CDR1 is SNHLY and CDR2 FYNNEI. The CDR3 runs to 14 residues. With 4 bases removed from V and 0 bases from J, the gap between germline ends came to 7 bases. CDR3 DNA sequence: TGTGCCAGCAGTGTAAAGACCTCTGGAAACACCATATATTTT. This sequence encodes CASSVKTSGNTIYF.

This CDR3 reads CASSPSSANTGELFF. CDR3 sequence (DNA): TGTGCCAGCAGCCCATCTAGCGCTAACACCGGGGAGCTGTTTTTT. V gene TRBV14 combines with J gene TRBJ2-2, with D tentatively TRBD2 (6 bases). The V and J ends lost 4 bases and 2 bases respectively, with 11 bases between them. The CDR3 covers 15 residues. The germline gives CDR1 SGHDN, CDR2 FVKESK.

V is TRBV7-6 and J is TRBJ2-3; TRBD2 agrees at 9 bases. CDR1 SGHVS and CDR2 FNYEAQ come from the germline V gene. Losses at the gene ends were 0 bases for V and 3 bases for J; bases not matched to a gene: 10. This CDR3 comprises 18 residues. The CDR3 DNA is TGTGCCAGCAGCTTAGCCCGGGGGGAGCGGGAGGTAACAGATACGCAGTATTTT. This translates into CASSLARGEREVTDTQYF.

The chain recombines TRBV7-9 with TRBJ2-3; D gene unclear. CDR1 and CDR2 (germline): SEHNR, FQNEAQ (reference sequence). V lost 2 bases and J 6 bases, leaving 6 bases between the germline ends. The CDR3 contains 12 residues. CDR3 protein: CASSLHGDTQYF. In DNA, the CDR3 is TGTGCCAGCAGCTTACACGGGGATACGCAGTATTTT.

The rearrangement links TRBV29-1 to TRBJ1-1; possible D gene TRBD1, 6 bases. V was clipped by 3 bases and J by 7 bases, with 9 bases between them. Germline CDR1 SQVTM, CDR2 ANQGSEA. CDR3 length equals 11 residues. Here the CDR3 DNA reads TGCAGCGTTGACGGAGGGGGTGAAGCTTTCTTT. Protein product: CSVDGGGEAFF.

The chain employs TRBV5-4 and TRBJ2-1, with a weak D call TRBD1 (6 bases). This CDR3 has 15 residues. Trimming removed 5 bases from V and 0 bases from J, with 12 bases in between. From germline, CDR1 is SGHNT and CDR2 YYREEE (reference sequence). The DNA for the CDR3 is TGTGCCAGCAGACAGGACAGCAGCTCCTACAATGAGCAGTTCTTC. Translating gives CASRQDSSSYNEQFF.

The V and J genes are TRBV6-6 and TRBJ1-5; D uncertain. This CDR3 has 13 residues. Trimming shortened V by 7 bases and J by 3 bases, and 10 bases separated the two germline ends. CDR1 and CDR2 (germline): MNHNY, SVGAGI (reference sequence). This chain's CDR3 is CASTQRNNQPQHF. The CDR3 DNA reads TGTGCCAGCACCCAACGGAACAATCAGCCCCAGCATTTT.

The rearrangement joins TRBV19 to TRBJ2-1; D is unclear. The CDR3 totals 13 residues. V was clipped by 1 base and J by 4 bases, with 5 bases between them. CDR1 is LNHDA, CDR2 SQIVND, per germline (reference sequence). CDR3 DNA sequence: TGTGCCAGTAGTATAGCTGAATACAATGAGCAGTTCTTC. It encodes CASSIAEYNEQFF.

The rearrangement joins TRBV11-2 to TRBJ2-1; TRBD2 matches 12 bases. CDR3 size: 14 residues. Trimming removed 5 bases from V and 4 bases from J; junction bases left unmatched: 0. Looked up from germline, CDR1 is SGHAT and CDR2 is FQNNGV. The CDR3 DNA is TGTGCCAGCAGCGGACTAGCGGGGTACAATGAGCAGTTCTTC. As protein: CASSGLAGYNEQFF. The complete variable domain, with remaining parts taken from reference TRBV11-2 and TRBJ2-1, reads EAGVAQSPRYKIIEKRQSVAFWCNPISGHATLYWYQQILGQGPKLLIQFQNNGVVDDSQLPKDRFSAERLKGVDSTLKIQPAKLEDSAVYLCASSGLAGYNEQFFGPGTRLTVL.

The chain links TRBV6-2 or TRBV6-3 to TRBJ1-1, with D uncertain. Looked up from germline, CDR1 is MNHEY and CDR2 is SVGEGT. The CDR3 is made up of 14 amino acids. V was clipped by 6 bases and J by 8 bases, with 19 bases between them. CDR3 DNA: TGTGCCAGCAGGCCTCACTCGATCAGTCTAGAAGCTTTCTTT. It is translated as CASRPHSISLEAFF.

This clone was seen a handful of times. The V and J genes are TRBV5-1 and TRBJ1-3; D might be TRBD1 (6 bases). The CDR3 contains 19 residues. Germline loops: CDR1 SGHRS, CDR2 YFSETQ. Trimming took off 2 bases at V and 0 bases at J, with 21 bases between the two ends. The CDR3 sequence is CASSFLTWTVWSSGNTIYF. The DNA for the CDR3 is TGCGCCAGCAGCTTCTTAACATGGACAGTTTGGAGCTCTGGAAACACCATATATTTT.

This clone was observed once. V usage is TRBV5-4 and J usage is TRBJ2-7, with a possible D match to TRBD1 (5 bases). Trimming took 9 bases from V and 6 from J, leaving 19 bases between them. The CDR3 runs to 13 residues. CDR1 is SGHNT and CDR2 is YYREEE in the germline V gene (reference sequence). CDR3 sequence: CATQLQGSREQYF. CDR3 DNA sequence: TGTGCCACCCAACTCCAGGGTTCTCGCGAGCAGTACTTC.

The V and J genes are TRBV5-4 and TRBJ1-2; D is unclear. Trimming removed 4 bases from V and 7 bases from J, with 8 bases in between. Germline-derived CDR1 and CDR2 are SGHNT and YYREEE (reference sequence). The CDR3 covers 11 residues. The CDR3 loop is CASSTRGGYTF. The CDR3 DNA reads TGTGCCAGCAGCACTAGAGGTGGCTACACCTTC.

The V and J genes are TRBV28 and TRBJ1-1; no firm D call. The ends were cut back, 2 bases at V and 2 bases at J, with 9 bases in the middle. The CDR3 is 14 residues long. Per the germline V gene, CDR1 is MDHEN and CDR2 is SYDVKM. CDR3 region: CASSLSPVNTEAFF. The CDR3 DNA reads TGTGCCAGCAGTTTAAGTCCGGTAAACACTGAAGCTTTCTTT. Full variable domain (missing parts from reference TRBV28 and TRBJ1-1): DVKVTQSSRYLVKRTGEKVFLECVQDMDHENMFWYRQDPGLGLRLIYFSYDVKMKEKGDIPEGYSVSREKKERFSLILESASTNQTSMYLCASSLSPVNTEAFFGQGTRLTVV.

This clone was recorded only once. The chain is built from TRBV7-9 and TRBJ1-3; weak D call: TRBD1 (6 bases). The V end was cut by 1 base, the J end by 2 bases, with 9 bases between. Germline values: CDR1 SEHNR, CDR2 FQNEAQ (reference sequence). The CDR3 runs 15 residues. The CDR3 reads CASSLDPGAGNTIYF. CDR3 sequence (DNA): TGTGCCAGCAGCTTAGATCCAGGGGCTGGAAACACCATATATTTT.

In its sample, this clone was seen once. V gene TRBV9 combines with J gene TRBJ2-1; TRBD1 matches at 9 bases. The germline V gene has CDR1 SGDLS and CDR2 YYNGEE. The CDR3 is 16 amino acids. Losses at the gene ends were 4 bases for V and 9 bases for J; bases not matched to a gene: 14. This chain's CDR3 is CASSPTGQGRFVEQFF. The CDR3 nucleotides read TGTGCCAGCAGCCCTACGGGACAGGGTCGGTTCGTTGAGCAGTTCTTC.

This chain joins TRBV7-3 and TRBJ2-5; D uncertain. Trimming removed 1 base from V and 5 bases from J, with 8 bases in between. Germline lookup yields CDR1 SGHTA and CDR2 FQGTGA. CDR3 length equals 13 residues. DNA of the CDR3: TGTGCCAGCAGCTTAAACCCAATGGAGACCCAGTACTTC. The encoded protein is CASSLNPMETQYF. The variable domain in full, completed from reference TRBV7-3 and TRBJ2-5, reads GAGVSQTPSNKVTEKGKYVELRCDPISGHTALYWYRQSLGQGPEFLIYFQGTGAADDSGLPNDRFFAVRPEGSVSTLKIQRTERGDSAVYLCASSLNPMETQYFGPGTRLLVL.